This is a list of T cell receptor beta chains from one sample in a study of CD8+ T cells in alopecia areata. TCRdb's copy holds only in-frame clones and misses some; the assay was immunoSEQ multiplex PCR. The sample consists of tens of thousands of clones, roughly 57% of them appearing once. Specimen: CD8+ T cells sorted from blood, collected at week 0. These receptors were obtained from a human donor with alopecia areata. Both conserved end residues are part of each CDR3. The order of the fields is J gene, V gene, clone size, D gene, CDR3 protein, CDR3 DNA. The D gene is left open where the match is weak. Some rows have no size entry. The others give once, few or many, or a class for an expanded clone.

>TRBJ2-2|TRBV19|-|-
CASSSSGELFF
TGTGCCAGTAGTAGTTCCGGGGAGCTGTTTTTT
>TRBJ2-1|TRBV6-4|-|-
CASSSDDHNEQFF
TGTGCCAGCAGTTCCGACGACCACAATGAGCAGTTCTTC
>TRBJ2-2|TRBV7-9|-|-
CASSPRGVNTGELFF
TGTGCCAGCAGCCCGAGGGGAGTGAACACCGGGGAGCTGTTTTTT
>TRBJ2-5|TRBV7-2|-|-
CASSPSDYQETQYF
TGTGCCAGCAGCCCATCGGACTACCAAGAGACCCAGTACTTC
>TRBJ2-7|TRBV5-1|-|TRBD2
CASGLEAGENYEQYF
TGCGCCAGCGGCCTAGAAGCGGGAGAGAACTACGAGCAGTACTTC
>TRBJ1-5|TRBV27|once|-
CASSTGAGNQPQHF
TGTGCCAGCAGCACGGGGGCAGGCAATCAGCCCCAGCATTTT
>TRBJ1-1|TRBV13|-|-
CASSLGVSEAFF
TGTGCCAGCAGCTTAGGGGTATCGGAAGCTTTCTTT
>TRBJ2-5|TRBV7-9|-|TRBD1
CASSLEGQGFQETQYF
TGTGCCAGCAGCTTAGAGGGACAGGGGTTCCAAGAGACCCAGTACTTC
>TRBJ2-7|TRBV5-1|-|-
CASSTEGHLSGEQYF
TGCGCCAGCAGTACTGAGGGACACCTATCGGGCGAGCAGTACTTC
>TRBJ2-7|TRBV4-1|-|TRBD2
CASRLTSGTYEQYF
TGCGCCAGCAGGCTTACTAGCGGTACGTACGAGCAGTACTTC
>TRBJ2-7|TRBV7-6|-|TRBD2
CASSEGLAGGEDEQYF
TGTGCCAGCAGCGAGGGACTAGCGGGAGGAGAGGACGAGCAGTACTTC
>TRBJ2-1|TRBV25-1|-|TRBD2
CASSEYFPTSGRSNEQFF
TGTGCCAGCAGTGAATATTTTCCAACTAGCGGGAGAAGTAATGAGCAGTTCTTC
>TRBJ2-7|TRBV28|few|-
CASSGTVDSSYEQYF
TGTGCCAGCAGTGGAACCGTGGACAGCTCCTACGAGCAGTACTTC
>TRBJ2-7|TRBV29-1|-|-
CSVEAGETYEQYF
TGCAGCGTTGAAGCTGGGGAGACGTACGAGCAGTACTTC
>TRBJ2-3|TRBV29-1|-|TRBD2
CSVDDSGSTDTQYF
TGCAGCGTTGACGATAGCGGGAGCACAGATACGCAGTATTTT
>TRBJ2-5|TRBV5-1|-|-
CASSSGPERAQETQYF
TGCGCCAGCAGCTCGGGTCCGGAGCGGGCCCAAGAGACCCAGTACTTC
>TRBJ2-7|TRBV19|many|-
CASSIAVNSYEQYF
TGTGCCAGTAGTATTGCCGTGAACTCCTACGAGCAGTACTTC
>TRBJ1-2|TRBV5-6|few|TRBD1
CASTTGVYGYTF
TGTGCCAGCACTACAGGGGTCTATGGCTACACCTTC
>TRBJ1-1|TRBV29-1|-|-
CSVEPDSLNTEAFF
TGCAGCGTTGAACCCGACAGCCTCAACACTGAAGCTTTCTTT
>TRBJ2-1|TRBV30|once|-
CAWGWDYNEQFF
TGTGCCTGGGGATGGGATTACAATGAGCAGTTCTTC
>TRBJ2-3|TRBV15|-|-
CATSSSGDLHPDTQYF
TGTGCCACCAGCAGTTCAGGGGACCTTCATCCAGATACGCAGTATTTT
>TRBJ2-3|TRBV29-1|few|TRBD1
CSVDWTGQADTQYF
TGCAGCGTTGATTGGACAGGGCAGGCAGATACGCAGTATTTT
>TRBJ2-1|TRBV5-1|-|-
CASSPPGQGSYNEQFF
TGCGCCAGCAGCCCCCCGGGGCAGGGCTCCTACAATGAGCAGTTCTTC
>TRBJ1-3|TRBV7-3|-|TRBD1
CASSRDSTTGNTIYF
TGTGCCAGCAGCCGGGACAGCACCACTGGAAACACCATATATTTT
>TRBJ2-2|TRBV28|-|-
CASSLLSGTYTNTGELFF
TGTGCCAGCAGTTTGTTATCCGGGACCTATACTAACACCGGGGAGCTGTTTTTT
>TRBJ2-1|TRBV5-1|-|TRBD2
CASSALPLAGDEQFF
TGCGCCAGCAGCGCACTCCCACTAGCGGGAGATGAGCAGTTCTTC
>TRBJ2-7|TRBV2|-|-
CASSADANRPHEQYF
TGTGCCAGCAGCGCGGACGCGAACCGCCCCCACGAGCAGTACTTC
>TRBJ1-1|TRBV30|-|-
CAWSLGLNTEAFF
TGTGCCTGGAGCCTCGGGTTGAACACTGAAGCTTTCTTT
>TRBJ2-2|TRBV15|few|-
CATSRGTTSNTGELFF
TGTGCCACCAGCAGAGGGACAACGTCGAACACCGGGGAGCTGTTTTTT
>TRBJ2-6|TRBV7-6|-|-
CASSFEGTGANVLTF
TGTGCCAGCAGCTTCGAGGGGACTGGGGCCAACGTCCTGACTTTC
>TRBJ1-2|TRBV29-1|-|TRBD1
CSAKDRDINYGYTF
TGCAGCGCCAAAGACAGGGACATCAACTATGGCTACACCTTC